This TCR beta chain was profiled in a study of T cells in Graves' hyperthyroidism and ophthalmopathy. Study conclusions and caveats: Blood also showed most of the thyroid clonotypes that were expanded above 0.001. Researchers report that a 13 V-J model separated ophthalmopathy from stable hyperthyroidism.

This clonotype was counted many times. Antigen specificity is unknown. Amplification yielded TCR beta CDR3 regions, with RNA transcripts as the source. First-round RT-PCR of the TCR CDR3 relied on the HTBI primer set. In TCRdb, the multiplex PCR reads were re-called with MiXCR into one record per CDR3 protein. The sample comprises 470,000 or so distinct CDR3 sequences, 20% of which are singletons, and 26% rests with the top ten. Trimming removed 6 bases at V and 0 bases at J, with 14 bases between. The CDR3 is 16 amino acids. The germline V gene has CDR1 SNHLY and CDR2 FYNNEI. The TCR originated in a man aged 18 to 29 with Graves' hyperthyroidism. Sequences were obtained from blood. The gene calls are TRBV2 and TRBJ2-2, with a possible D match to TRBD2 (6 bases). In DNA form, the CDR3 reads TGTGCCAGCAGACCTCCCGGGACTTCGAACACCGGGGAGCTGTTTTTT. Protein: CASRPPGTSNTGELFF.